Sequencing of this T cell receptor (beta chain) was carried out in a study of cytomegalovirus exposure and HLA in healthy donors. PCR amplification relied on 60 Vbeta primers (plus 13 Jbeta primers). The data were produced by immunoSEQ multiplex PCR, yet TCRdb's version contains in-frame clones alone and is incomplete. The sample holds some 96,000 clones, more than 70% seen once. This clone appeared once. The sequenced sample consisted of PBMCs. The clonotype originates from a female donor in good health and CMV-seronegative.

CDR3 sequence (DNA): TGTGCCAGCAGCTTATCCTCGGGACTAGGCAGTGAGCAGTTCTTC. It yields the protein CASSLSSGLGSEQFF. V gene TRBV7-3 combines with J gene TRBJ2-1; 8 nucleotides align to TRBD2. CDR3 size: 15 residues. V lost 2 bases and J lost 9; bases outside the gene matches: 9. Germline assignment: CDR1 SGHTA and CDR2 FQGTGA.